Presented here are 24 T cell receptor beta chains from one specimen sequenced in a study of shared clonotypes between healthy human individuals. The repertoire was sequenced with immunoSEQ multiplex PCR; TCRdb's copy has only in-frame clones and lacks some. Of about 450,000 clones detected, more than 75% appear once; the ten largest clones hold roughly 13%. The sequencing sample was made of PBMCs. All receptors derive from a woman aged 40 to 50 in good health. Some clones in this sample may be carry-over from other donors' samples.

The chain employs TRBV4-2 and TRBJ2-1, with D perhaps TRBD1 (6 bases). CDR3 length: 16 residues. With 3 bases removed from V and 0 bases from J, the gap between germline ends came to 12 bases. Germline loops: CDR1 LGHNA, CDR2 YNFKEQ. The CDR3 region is CASSQNSGVSYNEQFF. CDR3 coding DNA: TGTGCCAGCAGCCAGAACTCAGGGGTCTCCTACAATGAGCAGTTCTTC.

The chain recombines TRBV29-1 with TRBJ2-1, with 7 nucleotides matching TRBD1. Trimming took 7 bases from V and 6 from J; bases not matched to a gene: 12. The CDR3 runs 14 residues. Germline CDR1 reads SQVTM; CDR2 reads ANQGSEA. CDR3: CSARLGAGGNEQFF. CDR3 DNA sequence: TGCAGCGCCCGACTGGGGGCAGGGGGCAATGAGCAGTTCTTC.

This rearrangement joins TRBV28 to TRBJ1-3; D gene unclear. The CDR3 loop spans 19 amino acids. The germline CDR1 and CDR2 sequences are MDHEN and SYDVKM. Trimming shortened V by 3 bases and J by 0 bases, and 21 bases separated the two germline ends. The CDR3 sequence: CASSLGFPPQVISGNTIYF. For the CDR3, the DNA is TGTGCCAGCAGTTTGGGTTTTCCCCCTCAGGTGATCTCTGGAAACACCATATATTTT.

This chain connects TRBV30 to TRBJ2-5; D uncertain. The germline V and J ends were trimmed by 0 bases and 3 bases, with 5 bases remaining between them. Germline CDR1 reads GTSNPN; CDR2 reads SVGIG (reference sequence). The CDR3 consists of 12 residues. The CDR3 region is CAWSVHKETQYF. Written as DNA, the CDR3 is TGTGCCTGGAGTGTACATAAAGAGACCCAGTACTTC. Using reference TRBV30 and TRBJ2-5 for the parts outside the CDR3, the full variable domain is SQTIHQWPATLVQPVGSPLSLECTVEGTSNPNLYWYRQAAGRGLQLLFYSVGIGQISSEVPQNLSASRPQDRQFILSSKKLLLSDSGFYLCAWSVHKETQYFGPGTRLLVL.

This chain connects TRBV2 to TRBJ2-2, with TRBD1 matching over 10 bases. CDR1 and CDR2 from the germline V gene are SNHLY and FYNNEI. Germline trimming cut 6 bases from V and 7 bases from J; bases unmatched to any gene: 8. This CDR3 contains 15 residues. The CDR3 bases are TGTGCCAGCAGCCTCCCGACAGGGGGCATCGGGGAGCTGTTTTTT. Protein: CASSLPTGGIGELFF.

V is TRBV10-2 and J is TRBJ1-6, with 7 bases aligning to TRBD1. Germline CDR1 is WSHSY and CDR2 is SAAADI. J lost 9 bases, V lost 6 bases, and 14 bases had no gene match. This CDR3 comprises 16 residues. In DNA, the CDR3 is TGCGCCAGCAGCGCGGGACAGACAGTCCGTTCTTCACCCCTCCACTTT. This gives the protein CASSAGQTVRSSPLHF.

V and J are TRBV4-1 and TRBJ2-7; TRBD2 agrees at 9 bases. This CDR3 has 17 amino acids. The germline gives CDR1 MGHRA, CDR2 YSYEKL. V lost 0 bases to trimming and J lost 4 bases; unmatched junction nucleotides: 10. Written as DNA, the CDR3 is TGCGCCAGCAGCCAAGAAGTAGTAGCGGGAGTTGGGTACGAGCAGTACTTC. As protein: CASSQEVVAGVGYEQYF.

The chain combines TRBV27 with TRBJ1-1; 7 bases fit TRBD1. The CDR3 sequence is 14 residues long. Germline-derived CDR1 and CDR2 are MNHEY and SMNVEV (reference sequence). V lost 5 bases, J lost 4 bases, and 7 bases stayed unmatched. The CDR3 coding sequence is TGTGCCAGCAGTCCCAGGGGGGGTAGCACTGAAGCTTTCTTT. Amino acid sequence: CASSPRGGSTEAFF.

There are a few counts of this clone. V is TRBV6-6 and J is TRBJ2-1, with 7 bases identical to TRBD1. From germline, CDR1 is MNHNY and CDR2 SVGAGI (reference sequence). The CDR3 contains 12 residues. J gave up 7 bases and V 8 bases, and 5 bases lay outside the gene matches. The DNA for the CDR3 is TGTGCCAGCGCGCTACAGGGGAATGAGCAGTTCTTC. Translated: CASALQGNEQFF.

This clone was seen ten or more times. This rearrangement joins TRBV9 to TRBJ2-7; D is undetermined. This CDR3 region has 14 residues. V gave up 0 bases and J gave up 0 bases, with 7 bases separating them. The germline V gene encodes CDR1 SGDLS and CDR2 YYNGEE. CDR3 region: CASSVETNSYEQYF. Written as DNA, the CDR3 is TGTGCCAGCAGCGTAGAAACTAACTCCTACGAGCAGTACTTC.

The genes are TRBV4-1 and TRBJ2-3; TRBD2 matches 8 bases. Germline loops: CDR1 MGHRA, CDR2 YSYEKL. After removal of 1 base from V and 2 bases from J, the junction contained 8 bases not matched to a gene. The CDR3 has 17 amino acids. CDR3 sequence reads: CASSQAGGNSNTDTQYF. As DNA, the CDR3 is TGCGCCAGCAGCCAAGCGGGAGGGAACTCCAACACAGATACGCAGTATTTT.

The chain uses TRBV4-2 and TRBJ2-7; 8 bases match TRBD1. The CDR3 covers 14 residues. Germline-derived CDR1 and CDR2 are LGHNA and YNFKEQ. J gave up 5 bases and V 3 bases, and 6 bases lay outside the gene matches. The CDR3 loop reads CASSQGQGANEQYF. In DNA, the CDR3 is TGTGCCAGCAGCCAGGGTCAGGGGGCTAACGAGCAGTACTTC.

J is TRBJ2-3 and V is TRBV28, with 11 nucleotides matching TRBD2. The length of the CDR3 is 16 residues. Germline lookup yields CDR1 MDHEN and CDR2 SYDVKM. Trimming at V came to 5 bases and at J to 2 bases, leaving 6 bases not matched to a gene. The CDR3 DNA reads TGTGCCAGCAGTAAAGGGACTAGCGGCCACACAGATACGCAGTATTTT. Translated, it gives CASSKGTSGHTDTQYF.

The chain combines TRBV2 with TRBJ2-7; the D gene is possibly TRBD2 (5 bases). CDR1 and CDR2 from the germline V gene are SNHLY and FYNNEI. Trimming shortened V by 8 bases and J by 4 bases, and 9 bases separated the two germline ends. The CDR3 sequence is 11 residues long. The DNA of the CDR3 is TGTGCCAGCCGGGGAGAATACGAGCAGTACTTC. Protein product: CASRGEYEQYF. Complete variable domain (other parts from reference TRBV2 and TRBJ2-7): EPEVTQTPSHQVTQMGQEVILRCVPISNHLYFYWYRQILGQKVEFLVSFYNNEISEKSEIFDDQFSVERPDGSNFTLKIRSTKLEDSAMYFCASRGEYEQYFGPGTRLTVT.

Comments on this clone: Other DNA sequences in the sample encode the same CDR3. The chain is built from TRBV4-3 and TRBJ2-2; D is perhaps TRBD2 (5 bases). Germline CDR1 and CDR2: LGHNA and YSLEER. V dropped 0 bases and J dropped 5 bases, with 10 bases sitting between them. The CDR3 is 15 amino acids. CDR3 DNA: TGCGCCAGCAGCCAAGAGCTAGCCGTAACCGGGGAGCTGTTTTTT. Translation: CASSQELAVTGELFF.

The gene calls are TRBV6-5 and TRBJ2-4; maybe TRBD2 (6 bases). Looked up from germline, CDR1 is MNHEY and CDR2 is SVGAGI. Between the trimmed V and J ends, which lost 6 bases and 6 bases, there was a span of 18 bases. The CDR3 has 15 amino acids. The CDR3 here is CASSPRLGGVNIQYF. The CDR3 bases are TGTGCCAGCAGCCCCCGTCTGGGGGGTGTAAACATTCAGTACTTC.

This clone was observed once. The CDR3 DNA reads as TGTGCCAGTATGGGAACAGGTTCAACTAATGAAAAACTGTTTTTT. Its translation: CASMGTGSTNEKLFF. This rearrangement joins TRBV19 to TRBJ1-4; D might be TRBD1 (5 bases). Germline CDR1 LNHDA, CDR2 SQIVND (reference sequence). The CDR3 contains 15 residues. V was pared by 7 bases and J by 0 bases, with 12 bases between.

CDR3 sequence (DNA): TGTGCCAGCAGCTTAGTAGGACCTACTGAGCAGTTCTTC. Amino acid sequence: CASSLVGPTEQFF. The chain uses TRBV11-3 and TRBJ2-1; D gene uncertain. This CDR3 has 13 amino acids. Germline loops: CDR1 SGHNT, CDR2 YENEEA. The V end was cut by 1 base, the J end by 9 bases, with 10 bases between.

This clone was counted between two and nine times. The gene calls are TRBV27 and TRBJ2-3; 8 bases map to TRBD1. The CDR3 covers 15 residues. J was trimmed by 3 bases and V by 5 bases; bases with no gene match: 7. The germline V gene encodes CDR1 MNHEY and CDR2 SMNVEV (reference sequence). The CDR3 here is CASSLRQGYTDTQYF. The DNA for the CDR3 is TGTGCCAGCAGTCTAAGACAGGGGTATACAGATACGCAGTATTTT.

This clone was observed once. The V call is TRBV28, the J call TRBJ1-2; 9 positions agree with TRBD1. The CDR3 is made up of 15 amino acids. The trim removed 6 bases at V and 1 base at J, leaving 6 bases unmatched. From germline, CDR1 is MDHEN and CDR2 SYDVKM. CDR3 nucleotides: TGTGCCAGCAGCTCGGGACAGGGATATAACTATGGCTACACCTTC. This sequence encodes CASSSGQGYNYGYTF.

The CDR3 DNA reads TGTGCCAGCAGCCGGACTCTAGCGGACACCGGGGAGCTGTTTTTT. It yields the protein CASSRTLADTGELFF. The chain couples TRBV7-3 to TRBJ2-2; 7 nucleotides match TRBD2. Germline CDR1 is SGHTA and CDR2 is FQGTGA. This CDR3 is built from 15 residues. After removal of 5 bases from V and 3 bases from J, the junction contained 6 bases not matched to a gene.

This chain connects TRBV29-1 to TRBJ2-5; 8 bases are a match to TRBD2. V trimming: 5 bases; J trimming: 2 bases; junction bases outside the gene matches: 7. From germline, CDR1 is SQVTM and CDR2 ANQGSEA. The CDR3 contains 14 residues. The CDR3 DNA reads TGCAGCGTTCCTGAGCGGGAGCGGCAAGAGACCCAGTACTTC. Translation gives CSVPERERQETQYF.

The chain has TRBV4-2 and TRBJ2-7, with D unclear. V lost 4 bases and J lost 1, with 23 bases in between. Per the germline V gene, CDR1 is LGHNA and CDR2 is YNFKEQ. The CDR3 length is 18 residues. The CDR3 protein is CASSPKGPLPIESYEQYF. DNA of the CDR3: TGTGCCAGCAGCCCGAAAGGCCCTCTCCCAATTGAGTCCTACGAGCAGTACTTC.

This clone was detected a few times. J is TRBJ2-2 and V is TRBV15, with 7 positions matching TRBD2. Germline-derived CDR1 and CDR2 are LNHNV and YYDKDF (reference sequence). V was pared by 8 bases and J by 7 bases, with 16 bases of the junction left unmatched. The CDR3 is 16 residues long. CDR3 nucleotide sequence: TGTGCCACCTCGGGAGGACTACCAGCGGCGGGCGGGGAGCTGTTTTTT. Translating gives CATSGGLPAAGGELFF.